The 18 T cell receptor beta chains below were found in one sample sequenced in a study of blood T cell repertoires in COVID-19. TCRdb's copy holds only in-frame clones and misses some; the assay was immunoSEQ multiplex PCR. In the table there are some 100,000 clones, 88% of which are singletons. The sequencing sample was made of peripheral blood. These receptors came from a woman in her sixties or seventies with acute or convalescent COVID-19.

The chain is built from TRBV27 and TRBJ1-1; D unresolved. The CDR3 is 15 amino acids. Trimming took off 2 bases at V and 0 bases at J, with 10 bases between the two ends. Germline V CDR1 and CDR2: MNHEY, SMNVEV (reference sequence). The CDR3 sequence: CASSLGTYMNTEAFF. CDR3 bases: TGTGCCAGCAGTTTAGGTACATACATGAACACTGAAGCTTTCTTT.

The chain links TRBV19 to TRBJ1-3; 9 nucleotides agree with TRBD1. This CDR3 is 18 amino acids long. Germline V gene data show CDR1 as LNHDA and CDR2 as SQIVND (reference sequence). V lost 9 bases to trimming and J lost 1 base; unmatched junction nucleotides: 16. The CDR3 reads CASEVRRNRGLSGNTIYF. CDR3 in DNA: TGTGCCAGCGAAGTAAGGAGGAACAGGGGGCTATCTGGAAACACCATATATTTT.

This clone was recorded once. The rearrangement links TRBV6-6 to TRBJ2-7, with D unclear. Germline CDR1 reads MNHNY; CDR2 reads SVGAGI (reference sequence). The CDR3 has 13 residues. Trimming removed 0 bases from V and 3 bases from J, with 6 bases in between. For the CDR3, the DNA is TGTGCCAGCAGTTACTCCCGCGACTACGAGCAGTACTTC. It translates to CASSYSRDYEQYF.

CDR3 sequence (DNA): TGTGCCAGCAGCCAAGCCCTTTATGGCTACACCTTC. Translating it yields CASSQALYGYTF. This chain uses TRBV3-1 (or the pseudogene TRBV3-2) with TRBJ1-2; D uncertain. Trimming removed 1 base from V and 5 bases from J, with 5 bases in between. Germline CDR1 is LGHDT and CDR2 is YNNKEL (reference sequence). There are 12 residues in the CDR3.

The genes are TRBV19 and TRBJ2-3, with 7 bases fitting TRBD1. The CDR3 covers 14 residues. Per germline, CDR1 LNHDA and CDR2 SQIVND (reference sequence). J was trimmed by 2 bases and V by 10 bases; bases with no gene match: 9. The CDR3 bases are TGTGCCACCTCAACCGGGACAGACACAGATACGCAGTATTTT. Translating it yields CATSTGTDTDTQYF.

The CDR3 loop reads CASSLYAANQPQHF. The CDR3 DNA is TGTGCCAGCAGCTTGTACGCGGCCAATCAGCCCCAGCATTTT. This chain uses TRBV5-6 with TRBJ1-5; D remains unclear. In germline, CDR1 is SGHDT, CDR2 YYEEEE. The V end was cut by 1 base, the J end by 3 bases, with 8 bases between. This CDR3 is 14 amino acids long.

J is TRBJ2-7 and V is TRBV5-1; D unresolved. Trimming shortened V by 4 bases and J by 7 bases, and 9 bases separated the two germline ends. The germline V gene has CDR1 SGHRS and CDR2 YFSETQ. The CDR3 has 11 amino acids. The chain's CDR3 is CASSIDSEQYF. The CDR3 nucleotides read TGCGCCAGCAGCATTGATAGTGAGCAGTACTTC.

This clone showed up just once. The chain combines TRBV28 with TRBJ2-7, with D possibly being TRBD2 (6 bases). Per the germline V gene, CDR1 is MDHEN and CDR2 is SYDVKM. Between the trimmed V and J ends, which lost 3 bases and 3 bases, there was a span of 15 bases. The CDR3 covers 15 residues. For the CDR3, the DNA is TGTGCCAGCAGTTTCGAACCGGGGGTTAACTACGAGCAGTACTTC. This translates into CASSFEPGVNYEQYF. The whole variable domain, remainder taken from reference TRBV28 and TRBJ2-7, is DVKVTQSSRYLVKRTGEKVFLECVQDMDHENMFWYRQDPGLGLRLIYFSYDVKMKEKGDIPEGYSVSREKKERFSLILESASTNQTSMYLCASSFEPGVNYEQYFGPGTRLTVT.

This chain uses TRBV5-1 with TRBJ2-5; 11 bases line up with TRBD1. The germline V gene has CDR1 SGHRS and CDR2 YFSETQ. V lost 4 bases to trimming and J lost 4 bases; unmatched junction nucleotides: 3. This CDR3 has 14 residues. CDR3 region: CASSRGTGGETQYF. The CDR3, as DNA: TGCGCCAGCAGCAGAGGGACAGGGGGAGAGACCCAGTACTTC.

A few counts support this clone. The V and J genes are TRBV28 and TRBJ2-7, with a weak D call TRBD1 (6 bases). The V gene's germline CDR1 is MDHEN and CDR2 SYDVKM. The CDR3 consists of 18 residues. V lost 4 bases and J lost 2, with 24 bases in between. The CDR3 is CASSSSRRAGTKTYEQYF. CDR3 DNA sequence: TGTGCCAGCAGTTCCTCCAGGAGAGCCGGGACAAAAACCTACGAGCAGTACTTC.

This chain uses TRBV21-1 with TRBJ2-7; the table's D call of TRBD2 was not tested on the DNA. TRBV21-1 is noted as a pseudogene. This CDR3 is 16 amino acids long. CDR3 nucleotide sequence: TGTGCCAGCAGCAAACGTGGACACGGGGGCTCCTACGAGCAGTACTTC. Protein product: CASSKRGHGGSYEQYF.

The CDR3 DNA sequence: TGCGCCAGCAGTGGAACTAGCGGGAGGACGGAGACCCAGTACTTC. Its protein is CASSGTSGRTETQYF. The genes are TRBV10-2 and TRBJ2-5; TRBD2 aligns across 12 bases. CDR1 is WSHSY, CDR2 SAAADI, per germline. CDR3 length: 15 amino acids. The V segment lost 4 bases and the J segment 5 bases; nucleotides outside the gene matches: 5.

V is TRBV7-2 and J is TRBJ1-2; 7 bases are a match to TRBD1. The CDR3 extends over 12 amino acids. Germline CDR1 and CDR2: SGHTA and FQGNSA. V lost 5 bases, J lost 5 bases, and 2 bases stayed unmatched. For the CDR3, the DNA is TGTGCCAGCAGCGAACAGGGGTATGGCTACACCTTC. It yields the protein CASSEQGYGYTF.

This chain joins TRBV9 and TRBJ2-5, with 8 bases fitting TRBD1. The CDR3 length is 15 residues. The ends lost 0 bases at V and 7 bases at J; junction bases unmatched: 8. The germline V gene has CDR1 SGDLS and CDR2 YYNGEE. DNA for the CDR3: TGTGCCAGCAGCGTAGGGGGACAGGATCTTGGGACCCAGTACTTC. Protein product: CASSVGGQDLGTQYF. The variable domain in full, with the rest retrieved from reference TRBV9 and TRBJ2-5, is DSGVTQTPKHLITATGQRVTLRCSPRSGDLSVYWYQQSLDQGLQFLIQYYNGEERAKGNILERFSAQQFPDLHSELNLSSLELGDSALYFCASSVGGQDLGTQYFGPGTRLLVL.

The table lists this clone with a count of one. The rearrangement joins TRBV6-5 to TRBJ1-4; no firm D call. This CDR3 comprises 15 residues. Trimming removed 6 bases from V and 7 bases from J, with 18 bases in between. CDR1 and CDR2 (germline): MNHEY, SVGAGI. The CDR3 reads CASSFAKSKAEKLFF. The CDR3 DNA reads TGTGCCAGCAGCTTCGCTAAGAGTAAAGCTGAAAAACTGTTTTTT.

This clone showed up just a few times. The J gene is TRBJ1-5, the V gene TRBV4-1; the D gene is possibly TRBD1 (6 bases). Looked up from germline, CDR1 is MGHRA and CDR2 is YSYEKL. The CDR3 covers 15 residues. Trimming stripped 0 bases from V and 5 bases from J, with 11 bases between. CDR3 protein: CASSQEGQIDQPQHF. The CDR3 DNA reads as TGCGCCAGCAGCCAAGAAGGACAGATTGATCAGCCCCAGCATTTT.

CDR3 bases: TGTGCCATTTACAACTACAATGAGCAGTTCTTC. Protein: CAIYNYNEQFF. The gene calls are TRBV2 and TRBJ2-1; no firm D call. The ends were cut back, 10 bases at V and 3 bases at J, with 7 bases in the middle. This CDR3 is 11 amino acids long. From germline, CDR1 is SNHLY and CDR2 FYNNEI.

This chain joins TRBV3-1 (or the pseudogene TRBV3-2) and TRBJ2-2; D perhaps matches TRBD2 (5 bases). Germline CDR1 LGHDT, CDR2 YNNKEL (reference sequence). Trimming removed 2 bases from V and 3 bases from J, with 10 bases in between. The CDR3 has 15 residues. CDR3 region: CASSQSGKHTGELFF. DNA of the CDR3: TGTGCCAGCAGCCAATCGGGGAAGCACACCGGGGAGCTGTTTTTT.